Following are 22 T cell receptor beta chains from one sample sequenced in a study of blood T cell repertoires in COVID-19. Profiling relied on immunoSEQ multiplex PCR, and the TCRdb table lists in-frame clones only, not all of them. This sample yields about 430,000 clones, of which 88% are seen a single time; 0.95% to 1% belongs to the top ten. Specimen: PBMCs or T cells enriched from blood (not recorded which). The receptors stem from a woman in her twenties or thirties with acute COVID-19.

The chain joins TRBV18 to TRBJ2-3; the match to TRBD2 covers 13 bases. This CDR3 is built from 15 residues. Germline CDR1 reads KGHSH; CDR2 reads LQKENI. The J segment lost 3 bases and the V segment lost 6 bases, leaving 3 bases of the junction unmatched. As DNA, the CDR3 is TGTGCCAGCTCGGGACTAGCGGGGATGACAGATACGCAGTATTTT. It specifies CASSGLAGMTDTQYF. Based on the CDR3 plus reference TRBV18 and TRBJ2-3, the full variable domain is NAGVMQNPRHLVRRRGQEARLRCSPMKGHSHVYWYRQLPEEGLKFMVYLQKENIIDESGMPKERFSAEFPKEGPSILRIQQVVRGDSAAYFCASSGLAGMTDTQYFGPGTRLTVL.

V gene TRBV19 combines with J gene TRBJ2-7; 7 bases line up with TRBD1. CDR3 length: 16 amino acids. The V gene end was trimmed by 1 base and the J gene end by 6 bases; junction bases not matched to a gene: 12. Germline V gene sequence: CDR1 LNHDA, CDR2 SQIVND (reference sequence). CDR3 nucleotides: TGTGCCAGTAGTATAGCCTCCGGGACAGCTACTACCGAGCAGTACTTC. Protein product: CASSIASGTATTEQYF.

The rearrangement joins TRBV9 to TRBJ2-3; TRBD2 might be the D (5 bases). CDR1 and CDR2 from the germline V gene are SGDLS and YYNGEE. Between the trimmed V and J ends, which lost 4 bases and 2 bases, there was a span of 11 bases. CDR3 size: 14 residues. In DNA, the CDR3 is TGTGCCAGCAGCCTCTCGAGGGACACAGATACGCAGTATTTT. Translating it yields CASSLSRDTDTQYF.

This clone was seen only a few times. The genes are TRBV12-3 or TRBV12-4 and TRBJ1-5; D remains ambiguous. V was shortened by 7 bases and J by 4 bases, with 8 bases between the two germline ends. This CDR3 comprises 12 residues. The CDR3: CASTEKNQPQHF. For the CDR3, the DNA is TGTGCCAGCACCGAGAAAAATCAGCCCCAGCATTTT.

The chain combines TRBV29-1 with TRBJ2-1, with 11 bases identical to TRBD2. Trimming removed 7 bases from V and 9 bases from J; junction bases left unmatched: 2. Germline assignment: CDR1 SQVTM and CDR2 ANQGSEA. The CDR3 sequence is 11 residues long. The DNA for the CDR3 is TGCAGCGCCGGACTAGCGGGTGAGCAGTTCTTC. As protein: CSAGLAGEQFF.

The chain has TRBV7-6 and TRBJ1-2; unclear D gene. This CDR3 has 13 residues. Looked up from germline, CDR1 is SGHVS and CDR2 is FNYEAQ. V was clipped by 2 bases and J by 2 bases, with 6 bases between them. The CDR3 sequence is CASSLNKNYGYTF. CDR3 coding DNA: TGTGCCAGCAGCTTAAACAAGAACTATGGCTACACCTTC.

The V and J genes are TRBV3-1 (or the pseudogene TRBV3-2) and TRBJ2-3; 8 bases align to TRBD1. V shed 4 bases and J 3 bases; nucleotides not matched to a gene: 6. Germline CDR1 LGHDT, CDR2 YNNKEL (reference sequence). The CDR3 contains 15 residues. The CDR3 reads CASSLQGAVTDTQYF. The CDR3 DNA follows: TGTGCCAGCAGCCTTCAGGGGGCGGTGACAGATACGCAGTATTTT.

CDR3 nucleotides: TGTGCCTGGAGTGCAACGGGGGGGAGCCAAGAGACCCAGTACTTC. Translating it yields CAWSATGGSQETQYF. This rearrangement joins TRBV30 to TRBJ2-5, with 8 bases aligning to TRBD2. With 1 base clipped from V and 1 base from J, the junction kept 5 bases outside the gene matches. The CDR3 has 15 residues. CDR1 GTSNPN and CDR2 SVGIG come from the germline V gene (reference sequence).

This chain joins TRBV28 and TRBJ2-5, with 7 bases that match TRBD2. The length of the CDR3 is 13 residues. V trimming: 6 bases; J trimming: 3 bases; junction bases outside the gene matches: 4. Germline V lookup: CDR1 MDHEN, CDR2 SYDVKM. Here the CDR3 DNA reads TGTGCCAGCAGAGCGGGGAGAGAAGAGACCCAGTACTTC. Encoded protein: CASRAGREETQYF. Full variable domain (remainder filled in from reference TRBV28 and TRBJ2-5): DVKVTQSSRYLVKRTGEKVFLECVQDMDHENMFWYRQDPGLGLRLIYFSYDVKMKEKGDIPEGYSVSREKKERFSLILESASTNQTSMYLCASRAGREETQYFGPGTRLLVL.

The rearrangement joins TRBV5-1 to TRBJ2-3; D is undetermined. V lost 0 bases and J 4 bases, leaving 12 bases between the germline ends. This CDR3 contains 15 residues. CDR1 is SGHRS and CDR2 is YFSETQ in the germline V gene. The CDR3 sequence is CASSLAETSADTQYF. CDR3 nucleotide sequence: TGCGCCAGCAGCTTGGCTGAGACAAGTGCAGATACGCAGTATTTT.

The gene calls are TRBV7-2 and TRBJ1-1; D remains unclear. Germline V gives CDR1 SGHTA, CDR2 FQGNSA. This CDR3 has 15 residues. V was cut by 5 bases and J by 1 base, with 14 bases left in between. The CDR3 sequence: CASSRSSQWNTEAFF. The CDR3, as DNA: TGTGCCAGCAGCCGTTCGTCACAGTGGAACACTGAAGCTTTCTTT.

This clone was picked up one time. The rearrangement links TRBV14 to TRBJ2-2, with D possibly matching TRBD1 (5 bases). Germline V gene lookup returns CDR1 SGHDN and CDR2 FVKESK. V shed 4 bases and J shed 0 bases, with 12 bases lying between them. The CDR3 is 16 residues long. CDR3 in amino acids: CASSPQAGPNTGELFF. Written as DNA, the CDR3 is TGTGCCAGCAGCCCCCAGGCAGGGCCGAACACCGGGGAGCTGTTTTTT.

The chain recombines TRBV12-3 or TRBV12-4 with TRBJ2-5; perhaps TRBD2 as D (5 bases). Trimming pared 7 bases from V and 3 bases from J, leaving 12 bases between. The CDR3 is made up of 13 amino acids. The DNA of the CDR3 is TGTGCCAGCACCCGGACTGGAAAAGAGACCCAGTACTTC. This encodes CASTRTGKETQYF.

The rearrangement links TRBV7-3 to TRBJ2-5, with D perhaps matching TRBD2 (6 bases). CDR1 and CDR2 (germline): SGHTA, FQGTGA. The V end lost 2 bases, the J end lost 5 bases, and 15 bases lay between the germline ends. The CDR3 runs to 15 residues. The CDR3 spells CASSLGGAVVETQYF. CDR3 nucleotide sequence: TGTGCCAGCAGCTTAGGAGGGGCGGTGGTTGAGACCCAGTACTTC.

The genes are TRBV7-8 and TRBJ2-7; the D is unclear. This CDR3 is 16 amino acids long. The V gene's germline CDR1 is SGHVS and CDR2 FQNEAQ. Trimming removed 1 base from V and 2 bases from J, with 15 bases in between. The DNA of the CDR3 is TGTGCCAGCAGCTTAGACCTATTCACCACCACCTACGAGCAGTACTTC. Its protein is CASSLDLFTTTYEQYF.

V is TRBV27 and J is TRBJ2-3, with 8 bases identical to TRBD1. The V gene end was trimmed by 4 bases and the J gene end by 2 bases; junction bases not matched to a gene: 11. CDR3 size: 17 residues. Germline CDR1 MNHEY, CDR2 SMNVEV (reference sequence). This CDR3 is CASSSRPTGDPTDTQYF. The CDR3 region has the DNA TGTGCCAGCAGTTCCAGGCCGACAGGGGATCCCACAGATACGCAGTATTTT.

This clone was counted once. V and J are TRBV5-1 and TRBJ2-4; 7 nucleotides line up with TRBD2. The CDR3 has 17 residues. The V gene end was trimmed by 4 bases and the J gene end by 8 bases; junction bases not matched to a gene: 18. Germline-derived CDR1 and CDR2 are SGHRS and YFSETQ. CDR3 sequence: CASSADPGTTLWYIQYF. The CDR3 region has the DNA TGCGCCAGCAGCGCTGACCCCGGGACTACCCTCTGGTACATTCAGTACTTC.

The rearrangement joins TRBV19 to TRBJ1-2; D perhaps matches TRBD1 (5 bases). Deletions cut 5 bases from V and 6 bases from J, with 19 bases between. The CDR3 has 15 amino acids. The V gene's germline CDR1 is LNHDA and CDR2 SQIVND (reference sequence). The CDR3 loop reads CASSVEGRGRDGYTF. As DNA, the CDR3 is TGTGCCAGTAGTGTGGAGGGGAGAGGGCGAGATGGCTACACCTTC.

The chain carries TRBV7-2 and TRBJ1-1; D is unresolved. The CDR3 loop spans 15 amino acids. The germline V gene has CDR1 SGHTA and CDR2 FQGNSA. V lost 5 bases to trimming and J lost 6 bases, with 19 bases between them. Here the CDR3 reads CASSPSLREHSEAFF. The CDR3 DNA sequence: TGTGCCAGCAGCCCCTCCCTCCGGGAACACTCTGAAGCTTTCTTT.

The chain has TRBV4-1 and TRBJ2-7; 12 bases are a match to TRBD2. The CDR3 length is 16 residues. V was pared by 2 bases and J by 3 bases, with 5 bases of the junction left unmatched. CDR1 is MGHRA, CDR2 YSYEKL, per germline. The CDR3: CASSQTLAGGHYEQYF. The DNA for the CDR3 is TGCGCCAGCAGCCAAACCCTAGCGGGGGGGCACTACGAGCAGTACTTC.

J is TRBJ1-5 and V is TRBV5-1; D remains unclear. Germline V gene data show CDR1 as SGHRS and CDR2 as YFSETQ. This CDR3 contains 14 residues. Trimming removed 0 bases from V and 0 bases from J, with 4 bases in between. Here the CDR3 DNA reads TGCGCCAGCAGCTTGGACAATAGCAATCAGCCCCAGCATTTT. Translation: CASSLDNSNQPQHF.

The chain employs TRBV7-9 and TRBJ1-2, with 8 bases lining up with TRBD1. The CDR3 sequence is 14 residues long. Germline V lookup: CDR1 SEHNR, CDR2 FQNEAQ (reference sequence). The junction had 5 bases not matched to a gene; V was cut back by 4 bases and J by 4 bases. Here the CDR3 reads CASSSGTGSYGYTF. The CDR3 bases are TGTGCCAGCAGCTCCGGGACAGGCAGCTATGGCTACACCTTC. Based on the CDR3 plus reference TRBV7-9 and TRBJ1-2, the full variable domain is DTGVSQNPRHKITKRGQNVTFRCDPISEHNRLYWYRQTLGQGPEFLTYFQNEAQLEKSRLLSDRFSAERPKGSFSTLEIQRTEQGDSAMYLCASSSGTGSYGYTFGSGTRLTVV.